The 26 T cell receptor beta chains in this list originate from one sample, sequenced in a study of blood T cell repertoires in COVID-19. Profiled with immunoSEQ multiplex PCR; TCRdb holds only in-frame clones, not every one. The sample lists 70,000 to 85,000 clones, around 80% occurring once. Material for sequencing was peripheral blood. The receptors originated from a man in his 60s with acute or convalescent COVID-19.

CDR3 amino acids: CASSLADGGDEQFF. In DNA, the CDR3 is TGTGCCAGCAGCTTAGCAGATGGGGGCGATGAGCAGTTCTTC. The chain couples TRBV7-2 to TRBJ2-1, with a tentative D call TRBD1 (6 bases). The CDR3 sequence is 14 residues long. The V gene lost 0 bases and the J gene lost 8 bases, with 11 bases spanning the gap. Germline CDR1 reads SGHTA; CDR2 reads FQGNSA. Using reference TRBV7-2 and TRBJ2-1 for the parts outside the CDR3, the full variable domain is GAGVSQSPSNKVTEKGKDVELRCDPISGHTALYWYRQSLGQGLEFLIYFQGNSAPDKSGLPSDRFSAERTGGSVSTLTIQRTQQEDSAVYLCASSLADGGDEQFFGPGTRLTVL.

The chain is built from TRBV5-4 and TRBJ2-1; 11 nucleotides align to TRBD2. The ends lost 0 bases at V and 2 bases at J; junction bases unmatched: 7. Germline CDR1 is SGHNT and CDR2 is YYREEE (reference sequence). The CDR3 runs to 18 residues. In DNA, the CDR3 is TGTGCCAGCAGCTTGGGACTAGCGGGGTCAGGGGCCTACAATGAGCAGTTCTTC. Amino acid sequence: CASSLGLAGSGAYNEQFF.

The chain combines TRBV7-2 with TRBJ1-6; D might be TRBD1 (6 bases). Germline V gene data show CDR1 as SGHTA and CDR2 as FQGNSA. Trimming left V 5 bases short and J 10 bases short, with 15 bases between. This CDR3 spans 14 amino acids. The CDR3 region has the DNA TGTGCCAGCAGCCCCACAGGGTCACGGTCACCCCTCCACTTT. Translated: CASSPTGSRSPLHF.

V usage is TRBV2 and J usage is TRBJ2-2, with D maybe TRBD2 (6 bases). The V and J ends lost 6 bases and 5 bases respectively, with 13 bases between them. This CDR3 is 14 amino acids long. Germline assignment: CDR1 SNHLY and CDR2 FYNNEI. CDR3 residues: CASRRLVPTGELFF. For the CDR3, the DNA is TGTGCCAGCAGAAGACTAGTTCCAACCGGGGAGCTGTTTTTT. The full variable domain, with the rest looked up from reference TRBV2 and TRBJ2-2, is EPEVTQTPSHQVTQMGQEVILRCVPISNHLYFYWYRQILGQKVEFLVSFYNNEISEKSEIFDDQFSVERPDGSNFTLKIRSTKLEDSAMYFCASRRLVPTGELFFGEGSRLTVL.

This chain connects TRBV30 to TRBJ1-4; no reliable D call. The CDR3 totals 11 residues. From germline, CDR1 is GTSNPN and CDR2 SVGIG (reference sequence). V gave up 3 bases and J gave up 8 bases, with 7 bases separating them. Here the CDR3 DNA reads TGTGCCTGGAGGGCATCGGAAAAACTGTTTTTT. Its translation: CAWRASEKLFF.

The rearrangement uses TRBV4-3 and TRBJ1-4; tentative D call: TRBD1 (5 bases). V lost 6 bases and J lost 8, with 13 bases in between. From germline, CDR1 is LGHNA and CDR2 YSLEER. The CDR3 covers 13 residues. The CDR3 region has the DNA TGCGCCAGCAGGGACATCGATGGAGAAAAACTGTTTTTT. Its protein is CASRDIDGEKLFF.

V usage is TRBV19 and J usage is TRBJ1-5; TRBD1 matches at 7 bases. V trimming: 7 bases; J trimming: 6 bases; junction bases outside the gene matches: 6. From germline, CDR1 is LNHDA and CDR2 SQIVND (reference sequence). This CDR3 is built from 13 residues. In DNA form, the CDR3 reads TGTGCCAGTAAGGGGGCAGGGGTTCAGCCCCAGCATTTT. Translating it yields CASKGAGVQPQHF.

J is TRBJ2-1 and V is TRBV19, with 9 nucleotides matching TRBD1. Germline-derived CDR1 and CDR2 are LNHDA and SQIVND (reference sequence). With 5 bases clipped from V and 5 bases from J, the junction kept 7 bases outside the gene matches. CDR3 length: 15 amino acids. CDR3 coding DNA: TGTGCCAGTAGTCTCGGGGACAGGGTCAACAATGAGCAGTTCTTC. Protein sequence: CASSLGDRVNNEQFF.

Only one count was recorded for this clone. V gene TRBV2 combines with J gene TRBJ2-1; the D gene is possibly TRBD2 (5 bases). Trimming removed 8 bases at V and 8 bases at J, with 13 bases between. CDR1 SNHLY and CDR2 FYNNEI come from the germline V gene. The CDR3 is 12 residues long. The CDR3 spells CASRLAGDEQFF. The CDR3 DNA reads as TGTGCCAGCCGCCTAGCCGGGGATGAGCAGTTCTTC.

V is TRBV2 and J is TRBJ1-5; TRBD1 agrees at 8 bases. Per the germline V gene, CDR1 is SNHLY and CDR2 is FYNNEI. CDR3 length: 15 residues. V lost 5 bases, J lost 3 bases, and 6 bases stayed unmatched. The CDR3: CASSLGTGSNQPQHF. DNA of the CDR3: TGTGCCAGCAGTCTCGGGACAGGATCCAATCAGCCCCAGCATTTT.

V usage is TRBV30 and J usage is TRBJ1-1, with TRBD1 as a possible D gene (6 bases). CDR3 size: 14 residues. Between the trimmed V and J ends, which lost 2 bases and 1 base, there was a span of 11 bases. Looked up from germline, CDR1 is GTSNPN and CDR2 is SVGIG (reference sequence). Written as DNA, the CDR3 is TGTGCCTGGAGTTCCTACAGGGAGAACACTGAAGCTTTCTTT. It translates to CAWSSYRENTEAFF.

This chain connects TRBV9 to TRBJ2-7; D is ambiguous. This CDR3 is built from 14 residues. V lost 3 bases and J lost 6, with 16 bases in between. Germline V lookup: CDR1 SGDLS, CDR2 YYNGEE. Here the CDR3 DNA reads TGTGCCAGCAGCGCGTGGGCAGCCCAAGGCGAGCAGTACTTC. Protein sequence: CASSAWAAQGEQYF. The full variable domain, its missing parts supplied by reference TRBV9 and TRBJ2-7, is DSGVTQTPKHLITATGQRVTLRCSPRSGDLSVYWYQQSLDQGLQFLIQYYNGEERAKGNILERFSAQQFPDLHSELNLSSLELGDSALYFCASSAWAAQGEQYFGPGTRLTVT.

This rearrangement joins TRBV6-6 to TRBJ2-5, with TRBD2 matching 8 bases. This CDR3 spans 14 amino acids. Germline CDR1 reads MNHNY; CDR2 reads SVGAGI (reference sequence). V lost 10 bases and J lost 5; bases outside the gene matches: 12. The CDR3 reads CATKPGGAGETQYF. CDR3 bases: TGTGCCACTAAACCCGGGGGGGCCGGGGAGACCCAGTACTTC.

To note about this clone: A read error may produce the germline difference seen at one junction end. The V gene is TRBV3-1 (or the pseudogene TRBV3-2), the J gene TRBJ2-7, with 7 bases fitting TRBD1. The V gene's germline CDR1 is LGHDT and CDR2 YNNKEL (reference sequence). The CDR3 is 13 residues long. In DNA form, the CDR3 reads TGTGCCAGCAGCCAAGAGGGGGAAGGGACAGCCACCTTC. Its translation: CASSQEGEGTATF.

The J gene is TRBJ2-5, the V gene TRBV12-3 or TRBV12-4, with D possibly matching TRBD2 (5 bases). The CDR3 is 11 amino acids. V lost 2 bases and J lost 10, with 8 bases in between. CDR3 region: CASSLTGNQYF. The CDR3 nucleotides are TGTGCCAGCAGTTTAACCGGGAACCAGTACTTC.

The J gene is TRBJ2-1, the V gene TRBV12-3 or TRBV12-4; D gene ambiguous. V dropped 7 bases and J dropped 7 bases, with 11 bases sitting between them. This CDR3 has 12 amino acids. The CDR3 nucleotides read TGTGCCAGCACTTCTCCGAGGAATGAGCAGTTCTTC. This translates into CASTSPRNEQFF.

This clone showed up just once. The chain recombines TRBV5-4 with TRBJ2-7, with TRBD1 matching over 9 bases. The CDR3 consists of 14 residues. CDR1 is SGHNT and CDR2 is YYREEE in the germline V gene (reference sequence). V shed 5 bases, J shed 5 bases, and the junction held 8 bases outside the gene matches. The CDR3 sequence is CASSYRDRVHEQYF. The DNA for the CDR3 is TGTGCCAGCAGTTACCGGGACAGGGTGCACGAGCAGTACTTC.

The gene calls are TRBV19 and TRBJ2-3; maybe TRBD1 (6 bases). The V end was cut by 2 bases, the J end by 3 bases, with 9 bases between. Per the germline V gene, CDR1 is LNHDA and CDR2 is SQIVND (reference sequence). This CDR3 spans 14 amino acids. CDR3 region: CASSIPRGTDTQYF. The CDR3 DNA reads TGTGCCAGTAGTATACCCAGGGGAACAGATACGCAGTATTTT. The variable domain in full, completed from reference TRBV19 and TRBJ2-3, reads DGGITQSPKYLFRKEGQNVTLSCEQNLNHDAMYWYRQDPGQGLRLIYYSQIVNDFQKGDIAEGYSVSREKKESFPLTVTSAQKNPTAFYLCASSIPRGTDTQYFGPGTRLTVL.

This clone occurred a few times. The CDR3 region is CASSYGTGDTYEQYF. Written as DNA, the CDR3 is TGTGCCAGCTCATACGGGACAGGGGACACCTACGAGCAGTACTTC. The chain has TRBV18 and TRBJ2-7, with 10 positions matching TRBD1. CDR3 length: 15 residues. The V segment lost 5 bases and the J segment 2 bases; nucleotides outside the gene matches: 6. Germline CDR1 KGHSH, CDR2 LQKENI.

The J gene is TRBJ2-3, the V gene TRBV7-2, with TRBD2 matching 13 bases. The CDR3 contains 17 residues. The trim removed 4 bases at V and 5 bases at J, leaving 9 bases unmatched. Per germline, CDR1 SGHTA and CDR2 FQGNSA. The CDR3 DNA reads as TGTGCCAGCAGCTCCCGACGACTAGCGGGAGGACAAGATACGCAGTATTTT. The encoded protein is CASSSRRLAGGQDTQYF.

This clone appeared a single time. J is TRBJ2-7 and V is TRBV18; maybe TRBD1 (5 bases). Germline lookup yields CDR1 KGHSH and CDR2 LQKENI. CDR3 length: 15 amino acids. V dropped 0 bases and J dropped 1 base, with 10 bases sitting between them. For the CDR3, the DNA is TGTGCCAGCTCACCACCTCTCGGACAATCCTACGAGCAGTACTTC. Translated, it gives CASSPPLGQSYEQYF.

This clone was detected only a few times. V usage is TRBV28 and J usage is TRBJ2-3, with TRBD1 identical over 7 bases. V was clipped by 7 bases and J by 4 bases; unmatched bases: 14. This CDR3 comprises 16 residues. Per the germline V gene, CDR1 is MDHEN and CDR2 is SYDVKM. The CDR3 region is CASIPSRDSQPDTQYF. The CDR3 nucleotides read TGTGCCAGCATCCCAAGCAGGGACAGCCAGCCAGATACGCAGTATTTT.

This clone was recorded only once. The chain joins TRBV11-3 to TRBJ2-7; D not resolved. V gave up 1 base and J gave up 0 bases, with 7 bases separating them. CDR1 is SGHNT, CDR2 YENEEA, per germline. CDR3 length: 14 residues. CDR3 protein: CASSLGASSYEQYF. In DNA form, the CDR3 reads TGTGCCAGCAGCTTAGGTGCGAGCTCCTACGAGCAGTACTTC.

This clone was recorded only once. The chain combines TRBV6-5 with TRBJ2-7, with 11 nucleotides matching TRBD2. With 8 bases clipped from V and 6 bases from J, the junction kept 6 bases outside the gene matches. Germline V lookup: CDR1 MNHEY, CDR2 SVGAGI. The CDR3 has 13 amino acids. The CDR3 loop is CASAATSGIEQYF. In DNA, the CDR3 is TGTGCCAGCGCGGCGACTAGCGGGATCGAGCAGTACTTC.

This chain connects TRBV5-4 to TRBJ1-4; 8 bases line up with TRBD1. V shed 4 bases, J shed 4 bases, and the junction held 6 bases outside the gene matches. Germline-derived CDR1 and CDR2 are SGHNT and YYREEE (reference sequence). The CDR3 runs 15 residues. Here the CDR3 DNA reads TGTGCCAGCAGCATGCAGGGGGCGGGTAATGAAAAACTGTTTTTT. Translation: CASSMQGAGNEKLFF.

This clone has a single count. This chain connects TRBV6-5 to TRBJ1-3, with D tentatively TRBD1 (6 bases). Germline CDR1 MNHEY, CDR2 SVGAGI. The CDR3 runs to 15 residues. The V end lost 0 bases, the J end lost 4 bases, and 10 bases lay between the germline ends. In DNA form, the CDR3 reads TGTGCCAGCAGTTACTCGCTACAGGGAGGAAACACCATATATTTT. Translating it yields CASSYSLQGGNTIYF.